This TCR beta chain was captured by sequencing in a study of blood T cell repertoires in COVID-19. Study-level information: COVID-19 samples collected from the United States, Italy and Spain covered acute and convalescent phases.

How the authors handled the data: Estimates of nucleated cell counts were drawn from the amplification of reference gene primers. Only in-frame clones appear in the TCRdb table, and some are missing; sequencing was by immunoSEQ multiplex PCR. The V and J calls and the clone size are those of that table, but D and trimming were determined from the DNA. The sample yields roughly 230,000 clones, 65% to 90% seen once. The length of the CDR3 is 16 residues. Germline V lookup: CDR1 LGHNA, CDR2 YSLEER. Trimming took 4 bases from V and 5 from J; bases not matched to a gene: 4. The chain recombines TRBV4-3 with TRBJ2-3, with TRBD2 matching 15 bases. The clonotype was recovered from a woman between 45 and 60 years old with acute or convalescent COVID-19. Sequences were obtained from peripheral blood. In nucleotides, the CDR3 is TGCGCCAGCAGCCCCGGACTAGCGGGGGGGCGAGATACGCAGTATTTT. It specifies CASSPGLAGGRDTQYF.